Sequencing of this TCR beta chain was carried out in a study of response to subunit inactivated influenza vaccine. Study results and limitations: There was a suggestion from the authors that each seasonal influenza vaccination recruits few new T cells.

This clonotype was observed many times. Antigen specificity is unknown. V dropped 5 bases and J dropped 0; count of bases not matched to a gene: 18. There are 19 residues in the CDR3. Germline-derived CDR1 and CDR2 are DFQATT and SNEGSKA (reference sequence). From the RT-PCR reads, TCRdb called clonotypes with MiXCR, one entry per CDR3 protein. Here the sample spans approximately 530,000 distinct CDR3 sequences, around 13% being singletons. This sample comprised PBMCs from blood, obtained more than 35 days after vaccination. The receptor comes from a man aged 50 to 59 who received an inactivated influenza vaccine. The chain employs TRBV20-1 and TRBJ2-1, with TRBD1 identical over 8 bases. The CDR3 DNA reads as TGCAGTGCTGGAACCCCGGGACAGGAGGTGAGGTACTCCTACAATGAGCAGTTCTTC. It codes for CSAGTPGQEVRYSYNEQFF.